One sample yielded the 30 T cell receptor beta chains listed below, sequenced in a study of Ad26.COV2.S vaccination and SARS-CoV-2 variants. The data were produced by immunoSEQ multiplex PCR, yet TCRdb's version contains in-frame clones alone and is incomplete. In the table there are over 200,000 clones, approximately 88% of which are singletons. Treatment denoted: around 19 received Ad26.COV2.S at low or high dose, single or two shots; five or six received placebo; per-sample allocation not given. Collection of samples fell on day 63 after the first vaccine or placebo injection. The specimen was peripheral blood, collected in a trial of Ad26.COV2.S vaccine versus placebo. These receptor sequences come from a person between 18 and 59 years old who received the Ad26.COV2.S COVID-19 vaccine or a placebo.

This clone was detected only a few times. J is TRBJ1-1 and V is TRBV27; 7 bases are a match to TRBD1. Germline V CDR1 and CDR2: MNHEY, SMNVEV (reference sequence). This CDR3 region has 14 residues. Trimming removed 5 bases from V and 5 bases from J; junction bases left unmatched: 8. CDR3 sequence reads: CASSPRQGGTEAFF. As DNA, the CDR3 is TGTGCCAGCAGTCCCCGACAGGGAGGGACTGAAGCTTTCTTT.

The chain couples TRBV10-3 to TRBJ1-3; D uncertain. The length of the CDR3 is 13 residues. CDR1 is ENHRY, CDR2 SYGVKD, per germline. Trimming took 11 bases from V and 0 from J, leaving 11 bases between them. CDR3 residues: CAVQELSGNTIYF. The CDR3 DNA reads TGTGCCGTTCAGGAGCTCTCTGGAAACACCATATATTTT.

For the CDR3, the DNA is TGTGCCTGGGCATTGGGACAGGGCCAACCAAACTATGGCTACACCTTC. This gives the protein CAWALGQGQPNYGYTF. The chain joins TRBV30 to TRBJ1-2, with 9 bases identical to TRBD1. The CDR3 covers 16 residues. The V gene's germline CDR1 is GTSNPN and CDR2 SVGIG (reference sequence). Trimming took 5 bases from V and 2 from J; bases not matched to a gene: 12.

The chain joins TRBV19 to TRBJ1-1; D is ambiguous. Looked up from germline, CDR1 is LNHDA and CDR2 is SQIVND (reference sequence). This CDR3 spans 13 amino acids. Deletions cut 7 bases from V and 3 bases from J, with 12 bases between. CDR3 sequence: CASTQRRDTEAFF. CDR3 DNA: TGTGCCAGTACACAGAGGCGGGACACTGAAGCTTTCTTT.

This clone was seen once. The chain couples TRBV10-3 to TRBJ2-7; no firm D call. This CDR3 region has 14 residues. The ends were cut back, 2 bases at V and 2 bases at J, with 10 bases in the middle. The V gene's germline CDR1 is ENHRY and CDR2 SYGVKD. CDR3 sequence reads: CAISEGAAPYEQYF. The CDR3 nucleotides read TGTGCCATCAGTGAGGGCGCAGCCCCCTACGAGCAGTACTTC.

This chain uses TRBV11-2 with TRBJ2-7, with D unclear. CDR1 and CDR2 from the germline V gene are SGHAT and FQNNGV. CDR3 length equals 14 residues. Trimming removed 5 bases at V and 0 bases at J, with 11 bases between. The CDR3 protein is CASSLEPTSYEQYF. DNA for the CDR3: TGTGCCAGCAGCCTTGAACCCACCTCCTACGAGCAGTACTTC.

The genes are TRBV7-2 and TRBJ2-3; 12 bases match TRBD1. This CDR3 is built from 15 residues. V gave up 5 bases and J gave up 6 bases; unmatched junction bases: 6. Germline CDR1 and CDR2: SGHTA and FQGNSA. Here the CDR3 DNA reads TGTGCCAGCAGCGCGGGACAGGGGGCGCGGGATACGCAGTATTTT. This sequence encodes CASSAGQGARDTQYF.

The J gene is TRBJ2-7, the V gene TRBV14; D remains unclear. Deletions cut 0 bases from V and 2 bases from J, with 5 bases between. Germline V gene sequence: CDR1 SGHDN, CDR2 FVKESK. This CDR3 region has 13 residues. The CDR3 sequence: CASSQESAYEQYF. CDR3 DNA: TGTGCCAGCAGCCAAGAGAGTGCCTACGAGCAGTACTTC.

The J gene is TRBJ1-6, the V gene TRBV12-3 or TRBV12-4; D unresolved. V was shortened by 4 bases and J by 13 bases, with 11 bases between the two germline ends. The CDR3 covers 12 residues. In nucleotides, the CDR3 is TGTGCCAGCAGTTCAGGAGTATTGCCCCTCCACTTT. Amino acids: CASSSGVLPLHF.

The CDR3 coding sequence is TGTGCCAGCAGCTCATTTGGGGGGGCGGGAGAGAACTATGGCTACACCTTC. Encoded protein: CASSSFGGAGENYGYTF. The chain couples TRBV7-2 to TRBJ1-2; tentatively, D is TRBD1 (6 bases). Trimming stripped 4 bases from V and 2 bases from J, with 20 bases between. Germline V gene sequence: CDR1 SGHTA, CDR2 FQGNSA. The CDR3 spans 17 residues.

The genes are TRBV6-5 and TRBJ2-5, with no clear D. Germline values: CDR1 MNHEY, CDR2 SVGAGI. V was shortened by 0 bases and J by 5 bases, with 16 bases between the two germline ends. The CDR3 contains 16 residues. CDR3 in DNA: TGTGCCAGCAGTTACTCGAACCAGGCCAGACTTGAGACCCAGTACTTC. As protein: CASSYSNQARLETQYF.

A word on this clone: In the same sample, other DNA sequences code for this CDR3. This chain links TRBV6-5 with TRBJ2-7, with D uncertain. CDR3 length: 12 amino acids. Germline loops: CDR1 MNHEY, CDR2 SVGAGI. V dropped 4 bases and J dropped 0 bases, with 4 bases sitting between them. The CDR3 bases are TGTGCCAGCAGTTGGAACTCCTACGAGCAGTACTTC. As protein: CASSWNSYEQYF.

The chain combines TRBV6-6 with TRBJ1-1; D is possibly TRBD1 (5 bases). V was clipped by 6 bases and J by 4 bases, with 21 bases between them. CDR3 length: 16 amino acids. Germline values: CDR1 MNHNY, CDR2 SVGAGI (reference sequence). CDR3 loop: CASRRPRQSVGTEAFF. CDR3 bases: TGTGCCAGCAGGAGACCCAGACAGTCCGTCGGCACTGAAGCTTTCTTT.

This chain connects TRBV27 to TRBJ1-5; 10 nucleotides agree with TRBD1. This CDR3 has 15 residues. CDR1 is MNHEY and CDR2 is SMNVEV in the germline V gene (reference sequence). With 1 base clipped from V and 6 bases from J, the junction kept 3 bases outside the gene matches. CDR3 nucleotide sequence: TGTGCCAGCAGTTTATGGGGACAGGGGAGTCAGCCCCAGCATTTT. The encoded protein is CASSLWGQGSQPQHF.

J is TRBJ2-3 and V is TRBV21-1. TRBV21-1 is designated a pseudogene. The CDR3 is 16 residues long. Here the CDR3 DNA reads TGTGCCAGCAGCAAAGGGACGAAAGAGGTTGAGGATACGCAGTATTTT. Protein sequence: CASSKGTKEVEDTQYF.

This clone has only one observation. An end of the junction differs from the germline gene, which may be a read error. The chain is built from TRBV28 and TRBJ2-2; TRBD1 is a possible D gene (5 bases). Germline V gene sequence: CDR1 MDHEN, CDR2 SYDVKM. The CDR3 is 13 amino acids. DNA for the CDR3: TGTGCCGGCAGGACACCGAACACCGGGGAGCTGTTTTTT. Translation: CAGRTPNTGELFF.

On this clone: At one of its ends the junction is not consistent with the germline gene, which may arise from a read error. The CDR3 is CASSPGQGLYNEQFF. For the CDR3, the DNA is TGTGCTAGCAGCCCCGGACAGGGCCTTTACAATGAGCAGTTCTTC. This chain connects TRBV7-7 to TRBJ2-1; 8 bases agree with TRBD1. CDR1 is SSHAT, CDR2 FNYEAQ, per germline (reference sequence). This CDR3 has 15 amino acids.

The chain employs TRBV28 and TRBJ2-2; D unclear. The V end lost 6 bases, the J end lost 1 base, and 9 bases lay between the germline ends. This CDR3 is 14 amino acids long. Germline V gene sequence: CDR1 MDHEN, CDR2 SYDVKM. The CDR3, as DNA: TGTGCCAGCAGCCAGACGGTGAACACCGGGGAGCTGTTTTTT. It is translated as CASSQTVNTGELFF.

This chain uses TRBV25-1 with TRBJ2-5; tentative D call: TRBD2 (7 bases). V lost 7 bases and J lost 4, with 16 bases in between. The CDR3 totals 14 residues. CDR1 is MGHDK and CDR2 is SYGVNS in the germline V gene. CDR3 DNA: TGTGCCAGCACCGAGGGGGGGGGCGCAGAGACCCAGTACTTC. Its translation is CASTEGGGAETQYF.

On this clone: Possible read error: a much larger clone is one base away. The chain links TRBV9 to TRBJ2-7; 7 bases are shared with TRBD1. CDR1 and CDR2 (germline): SGDLS, YYNGEE. This CDR3 region has 12 residues. Trimming at V came to 5 bases and at J to 5 bases, leaving 4 bases not matched to a gene. The CDR3 is CASSLGGDEQYF. DNA for the CDR3: TGTGCCAGCAGTTTAGGGGGCGACGAGCAGTACTTC. The full variable domain, rest sourced from reference TRBV9 and TRBJ2-7, is DSGVTQTPKHLITATGQRVTLRCSPRSGDLSVYWYQQSLDQGLQFLIQYYNGEERAKGNILERFSAQQFPDLHSELNLSSLELGDSALYFCASSLGGDEQYFGPGTRLTVT.

The chain links TRBV9 to TRBJ1-2, with 7 bases matching TRBD1. The CDR3 runs 16 residues. From germline, CDR1 is SGDLS and CDR2 YYNGEE. J was trimmed by 4 bases and V by 0 bases; bases with no gene match: 9. The CDR3 is CASSVGQGGRGYGYTF. CDR3 nucleotide sequence: TGTGCCAGCAGCGTAGGCCAGGGGGGACGGGGCTATGGCTACACCTTC.

The rearrangement joins TRBV4-3 to TRBJ2-2; no firm D call. This CDR3 has 14 residues. The germline V gene has CDR1 LGHNA and CDR2 YSLEER. V lost 0 bases, J lost 6 bases, and 8 bases lay in between. CDR3 bases: TGCGCCAGCAGCCAAGACCACGGTGCCGGGGAGCTGTTTTTT. This sequence encodes CASSQDHGAGELFF.

The V gene is TRBV3-1 (or the pseudogene TRBV3-2), the J gene TRBJ2-5, with D possibly being TRBD1 or TRBD2 (5 bases each). V lost 4 bases and J 3 bases, leaving 9 bases between the germline ends. The CDR3 length is 13 residues. CDR1 is LGHDT and CDR2 is YNNKEL in the germline V gene (reference sequence). CDR3 sequence: CASSRGRKETQYF. The CDR3 bases are TGTGCCAGCAGCCGGGGACGTAAAGAGACCCAGTACTTC.

This chain connects TRBV3-1 (or the pseudogene TRBV3-2) to TRBJ2-5, with D uncertain. This CDR3 contains 19 residues. The V and J ends lost 0 bases and 7 bases respectively, with 27 bases between them. CDR1 and CDR2 from the germline V gene are LGHDT and YNNKEL (reference sequence). CDR3 protein: CASSQDWGMTPTDVGTQYF. CDR3 sequence (DNA): TGTGCCAGCAGCCAAGATTGGGGAATGACTCCAACGGATGTCGGGACCCAGTACTTC.

V is TRBV5-1 and J is TRBJ2-1; D unclear. This CDR3 is 15 amino acids long. Germline V gene sequence: CDR1 SGHRS, CDR2 YFSETQ. Trimming took off 0 bases at V and 4 bases at J, with 11 bases between the two ends. CDR3 residues: CASSLGTFEYNEQFF. The CDR3 DNA reads TGCGCCAGCAGCTTGGGGACGTTCGAATACAATGAGCAGTTCTTC.

The chain joins TRBV5-1 to TRBJ1-1; D gene unclear. The CDR3 runs to 14 residues. Germline V lookup: CDR1 SGHRS, CDR2 YFSETQ. Trimming shortened V by 0 bases and J by 0 bases, and 6 bases separated the two germline ends. CDR3 residues: CASSLGILNTEAFF. The CDR3 DNA reads as TGCGCCAGCAGCTTGGGGATATTGAACACTGAAGCTTTCTTT.

The chain couples TRBV29-1 to TRBJ2-7, with TRBD1 matching over 10 bases. The CDR3 consists of 15 residues. The V segment lost 5 bases and the J segment 3 bases; nucleotides outside the gene matches: 10. The germline CDR1 and CDR2 sequences are SQVTM and ANQGSEA. CDR3 nucleotides: TGCAGCGTTCGAAAACCGGGACAGGGGCTCTACGAGCAGTACTTC. Protein product: CSVRKPGQGLYEQYF.

The chain links TRBV28 to TRBJ1-6; TRBD1 agrees at 7 bases. Trimming at V came to 5 bases and at J to 7 bases, leaving 5 bases not matched to a gene. The CDR3 covers 14 residues. Germline CDR1 and CDR2: MDHEN and SYDVKM. The CDR3 region has the DNA TGTGCCAGCAGTGCGACAGGGATAAATTCACCCCTCCACTTT. Translation: CASSATGINSPLHF.

The CDR3 coding sequence is TGTGCCAGCAGTTACTCCAGAGGGTTTGGAAACACCATATATTTT. Translation: CASSYSRGFGNTIYF. The chain carries TRBV6-5 and TRBJ1-3; D unclear. In germline, CDR1 is MNHEY, CDR2 SVGAGI. This CDR3 comprises 15 residues. Trimming took 0 bases from V and 3 from J, leaving 9 bases between them.

The V gene is TRBV3-1 (or the pseudogene TRBV3-2), the J gene TRBJ2-1; TRBD2 agrees at 7 bases. This CDR3 contains 14 residues. Per germline, CDR1 LGHDT and CDR2 YNNKEL (reference sequence). V gave up 4 bases and J gave up 5 bases; unmatched junction bases: 5. Here the CDR3 DNA reads TGTGCCAGCAGCCCCGAGGGAGGGAACAATGAGCAGTTCTTC. It yields the protein CASSPEGGNNEQFF.